A selection of T cell receptor beta chains follows, all from one sample in a study of beta chain features in type 1 diabetes. Data came from immunoSEQ multiplex PCR; TCRdb stores just in-frame clones and leaves some out. Here the sample spans fewer than 400,000 clones, around 8% being singletons. Sequenced input: central memory CD4+ T cells from blood. The source of these receptors is a young woman in good health. CDR3s include the opening cysteine and the closing phenylalanine or tryptophan. The D gene is left open where the match is weak. A clone size is listed for some rows: how often the clone was seen (once, few, many), or a class if it is expanded.

CDR3 DNA	CDR3 protein	V gene	J gene	D gene	clone size
TGCAGCGTTACGGGAACGGGAGCTGATACGCAGTATTTT	CSVTGTGADTQYF	TRBV29-1	TRBJ2-3	.	few
TGTGCCAGCAGTTCGTCCGGACTAGCGGGAGTCTACGAGCAGTACTTC	CASSSSGLAGVYEQYF	TRBV27	TRBJ2-7	TRBD2	.
TGTGCCAGCAATGAGGACCCGCGGGGGACCCAGTACTTC	CASNEDPRGTQYF	TRBV2	TRBJ2-5	.	.
TGTGCCAGCAGTTTATTGACTAGCGGGAGACACACAGATACGCAGTATTTT	CASSLLTSGRHTDTQYF	TRBV28	TRBJ2-3	TRBD2	few
TGTGCCACCAGCGGGGTGACGAGGGGGAACACTGAAGCTTTCTTT	CATSGVTRGNTEAFF	TRBV15	TRBJ1-1	.	few
TGCGCCAGCTCATGGGATCTCTCTGGAAACACCATATATTTT	CASSWDLSGNTIYF	TRBV5-1	TRBJ1-3	.	few
TGTGCCAGCAGGCCTGTGTGGGGGGACGAGCAGTACTTC	CASRPVWGDEQYF	TRBV7-2	TRBJ2-7	.	once
TGTGCCAGCAGCTTTCTTTTGAATAGCGGGAAACCAGATACGCAGTATTTT	CASSFLLNSGKPDTQYF	TRBV28	TRBJ2-3	TRBD2	few
TGTGCCATCAGTGAGGAGACAGGGTTTCCCTACAATGAGCAGTTCTTC	CAISEETGFPYNEQFF	TRBV10-3	TRBJ2-1	TRBD1	many
TGTGCCAGCAGGCGACCCGGGACCCGAGATACGCAGTATTTT	CASRRPGTRDTQYF	TRBV28	TRBJ2-3	.	.